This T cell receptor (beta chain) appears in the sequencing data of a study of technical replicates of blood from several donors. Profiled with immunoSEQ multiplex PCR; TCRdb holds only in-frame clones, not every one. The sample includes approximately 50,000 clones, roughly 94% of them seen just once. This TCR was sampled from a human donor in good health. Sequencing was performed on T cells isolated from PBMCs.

Written as DNA, the CDR3 is TGTGCCATCAGTGAGGACAGGGCGATCAATCAGCCCCAGCATTTT. As protein: CAISEDRAINQPQHF. The genes are TRBV10-3 and TRBJ1-5; 7 bases fit TRBD1. The CDR3 has 15 amino acids. Germline V gives CDR1 ENHRY, CDR2 SYGVKD. The V and J ends lost 2 bases and 3 bases, in that order; junction bases with no gene match: 4.